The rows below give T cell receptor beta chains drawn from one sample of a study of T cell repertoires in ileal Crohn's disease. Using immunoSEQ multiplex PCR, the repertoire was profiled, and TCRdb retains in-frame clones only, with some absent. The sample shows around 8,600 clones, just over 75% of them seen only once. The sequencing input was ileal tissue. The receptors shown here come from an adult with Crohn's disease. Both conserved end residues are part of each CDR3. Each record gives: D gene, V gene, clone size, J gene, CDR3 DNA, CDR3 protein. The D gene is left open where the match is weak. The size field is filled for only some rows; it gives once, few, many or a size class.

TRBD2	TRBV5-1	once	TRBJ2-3	TGCGCCAGCAGCTCCGGGTCTAGCGGGAGGGGTCCAGATACGCAGTATTTT	CASSSGSSGRGPDTQYF
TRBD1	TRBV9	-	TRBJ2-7	TGTGCCAGCAGCGTAGGGGACAGGGTGAAAAACGAGCAGTACTTC	CASSVGDRVKNEQYF
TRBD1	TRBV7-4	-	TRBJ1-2	TGTGCCAGCAGATATGACAGGGCGTATGGCTACACCTTC	CASRYDRAYGYTF
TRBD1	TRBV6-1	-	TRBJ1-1	TGTGCCAGCAGTGAACCGGGGGACAGACCGAACACTGAAGCTTTCTTT	CASSEPGDRPNTEAFF
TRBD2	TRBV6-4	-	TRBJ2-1	TGTGCCAGCAGTGACGGCCGCAGACTAGCGGGCTACAATGAGCAGTTCTTC	CASSDGRRLAGYNEQFF
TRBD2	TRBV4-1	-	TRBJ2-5	TGCGCCAGCAGCCAGAGCGGGGGCACCCCTCGGGAGACCCAGTACTTC	CASSQSGGTPRETQYF
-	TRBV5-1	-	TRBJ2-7	TGCGCCAGCAGCTTGGCCCAGGGGGGCATCTACGAGCAGTACTTC	CASSLAQGGIYEQYF
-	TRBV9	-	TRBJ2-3	TGTGCCAGCAGCGTAGTAGGGGCGTCTAGCACAGATACGCAGTATTTT	CASSVVGASSTDTQYF
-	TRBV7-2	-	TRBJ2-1	TGTGCCAGCAGCCGTAGCGGAGGGGCGTCCTACAATGAGCAGTTCTTC	CASSRSGGASYNEQFF
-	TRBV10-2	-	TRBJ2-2	TGCGCCAGCACTCCAGCAAGGGGGACCTTGGGGAACACCGGGGAGCTGTTTTTT	CASTPARGTLGNTGELFF
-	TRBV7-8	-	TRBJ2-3	TGTGCCAGCAGCCTCCTAACAGCAACCACGGATACGCAGTATTTT	CASSLLTATTDTQYF
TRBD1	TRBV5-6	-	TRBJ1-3	TGTGCCAGCAGCTTCACGACAGGGGGCTCTGGAAACACCATATATTTT	CASSFTTGGSGNTIYF
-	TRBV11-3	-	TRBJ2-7	TGTGCCAGCAGCCCAGGACAGTCCCACGAGCAGTACTTC	CASSPGQSHEQYF
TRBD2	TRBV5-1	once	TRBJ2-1	TGCGCCAGCAGCAGCGAGCGGGGGCCGATCTCCTACAATGAGCAGTTCTTC	CASSSERGPISYNEQFF
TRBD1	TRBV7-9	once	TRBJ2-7	TGTGCCAGCAGCCAGGCTTGGGGGACAGGGTCTCACGAGCAGTACTTC	CASSQAWGTGSHEQYF
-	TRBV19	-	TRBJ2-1	TGTGCCAGTAGTATTCGGATGAGCGGTATTTACAATGAGCAGTTCTTC	CASSIRMSGIYNEQFF
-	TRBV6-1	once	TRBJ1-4	TGTGCCAGCAGTGAATTTTCGGGGACTAATGAAAAACTGTTTTTT	CASSEFSGTNEKLFF
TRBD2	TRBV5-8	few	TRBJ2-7	TGTGCCAGCAGCTTGGGCTCTCGGACTAGCGGGAAGGCGCAGTACTTC	CASSLGSRTSGKAQYF
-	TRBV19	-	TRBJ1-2	TGTGCCAGTAAACAGATCTCCAACTATGGCTACACCTTC	CASKQISNYGYTF
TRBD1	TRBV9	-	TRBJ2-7	TGTGCCAGCAGCGCCGAGCCGGGACAGGGTCCCTACGAGCAGTACTTC	CASSAEPGQGPYEQYF
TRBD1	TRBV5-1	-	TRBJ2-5	TGCGCCAGCCGACCAGGGGGCCAAGAGACCCAGTACTTC	CASRPGGQETQYF
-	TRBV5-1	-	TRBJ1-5	TGCGCCAGCAGCTTGGGGTCCGCTGGACAGAATAATCAGCCCCAGCATTTT	CASSLGSAGQNNQPQHF
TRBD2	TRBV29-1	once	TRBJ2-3	TGCAGCGTGCAAGCGGGGGGCCCTACTAGCACAGATACGCAGTATTTT	CSVQAGGPTSTDTQYF
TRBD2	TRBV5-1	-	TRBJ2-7	TGCGCCAGCAGCTTGACTAGCGGGGGGTACGAGCAGTACTTC	CASSLTSGGYEQYF
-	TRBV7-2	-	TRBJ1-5	TGTGCCAGCAGCTTACATCCGGGTCAGCCCCAGCATTTT	CASSLHPGQPQHF
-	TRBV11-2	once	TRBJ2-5	TGTGCCAGCAGCTTATGGACTGGGGAGACCCAGTACTTC	CASSLWTGETQYF